These 23 T cell receptor beta chains originate from one sample sequenced in a study of cytomegalovirus exposure and HLA in healthy donors. The PCR employed 60 Vbeta primers together with 13 Jbeta primers. The table came from immunoSEQ multiplex PCR; TCRdb's copy has only in-frame clones and leaves some out. The sample consists of 90,000 to 120,000 clones, 82% of them appearing once. The sequenced sample was PBMCs. Receptors were obtained from a young man in good health and CMV-seropositive.

This rearrangement joins TRBV2 to TRBJ1-1, with TRBD1 identical over 7 bases. V lost 3 bases to trimming and J lost 1 base; unmatched junction nucleotides: 2. This CDR3 is 14 amino acids long. CDR1 and CDR2 (germline): SNHLY, FYNNEI. CDR3 bases: TGTGCCAGCAGTGACAGGACAGGGAACACTGAAGCTTTCTTT. Its translation: CASSDRTGNTEAFF.

The genes are TRBV28 and TRBJ1-3; weak D call: TRBD1 (5 bases). The germline CDR1 and CDR2 sequences are MDHEN and SYDVKM. CDR3 size: 17 residues. Trimming cost V 3 bases and J 0 bases, with 15 bases left between them. The CDR3 reads CASSFGGGWSSGNTIYF. The DNA of the CDR3 is TGTGCCAGCAGTTTTGGGGGAGGTTGGAGCTCTGGAAACACCATATATTTT.

The chain recombines TRBV18 with TRBJ2-1; TRBD1 matches at 7 bases. The CDR3 length is 16 residues. V was clipped by 4 bases and J by 3 bases; unmatched bases: 9. CDR1 KGHSH and CDR2 LQKENI come from the germline V gene. Written as DNA, the CDR3 is TGTGCCAGCTCACTTTCGACAGGGTCTATCTACAATGAGCAGTTCTTC. This translates into CASSLSTGSIYNEQFF.

The V gene is TRBV7-9, the J gene TRBJ2-5, with 7 bases that match TRBD1. CDR3 size: 15 residues. The J segment lost 5 bases and the V segment lost 1 base, leaving 7 bases of the junction unmatched. The germline gives CDR1 SEHNR, CDR2 FQNEAQ (reference sequence). The CDR3: CASSLEGAGEETQYF. For the CDR3, the DNA is TGTGCCAGCAGCTTAGAGGGGGCAGGGGAGGAGACCCAGTACTTC. The full variable domain, its missing parts supplied by reference TRBV7-9 and TRBJ2-5, is DTGVSQNPRHKITKRGQNVTFRCDPISEHNRLYWYRQTLGQGPEFLTYFQNEAQLEKSRLLSDRFSAERPKGSFSTLEIQRTEQGDSAMYLCASSLEGAGEETQYFGPGTRLLVL.

The chain joins TRBV18 to TRBJ1-1, with 7 positions matching TRBD1. The CDR3 sequence is 14 residues long. In germline, CDR1 is KGHSH, CDR2 LQKENI. Losses at the gene ends were 4 bases for V and 7 bases for J; bases not matched to a gene: 9. The CDR3, as DNA: TGTGCCAGCTCACAGTTCGACAGGGATGATGAAGCTTTCTTT. Translating it yields CASSQFDRDDEAFF.

The chain recombines TRBV7-3 with TRBJ2-7, with 9 bases matching TRBD1. With 5 bases clipped from V and 7 bases from J, the junction kept 12 bases outside the gene matches. The V gene's germline CDR1 is SGHTA and CDR2 FQGTGA. The CDR3 consists of 15 residues. CDR3 residues: CASSIGQTGTGEQYF. CDR3 DNA: TGTGCCAGCAGCATCGGCCAAACCGGGACAGGGGAGCAGTACTTC.

This clone showed up just a few times. The V gene is TRBV5-5, the J gene TRBJ2-5, with TRBD1 as a possible D gene (5 bases). Trimming took off 4 bases at V and 5 bases at J, with 12 bases between the two ends. This CDR3 region has 13 residues. CDR1 is SGHKS, CDR2 YYEKEE, per germline (reference sequence). The DNA for the CDR3 is TGTGCCAGCAGCCCCACAGGACGGGAGACCCAGTACTTC. Its protein product is CASSPTGRETQYF. The entire variable domain, with the rest obtained from reference TRBV5-5 and TRBJ2-5, is as follows: DAGVTQSPTHLIKTRGQQVTLRCSPISGHKSVSWYQQVLGQGPQFIFQYYEKEERGRGNFPDRFSARQFPNYSSELNVNALLLGDSALYLCASSPTGRETQYFGPGTRLLVL.

V is TRBV19 and J is TRBJ2-7; 8 nucleotides match TRBD2. CDR3 length: 15 residues. V dropped 3 bases and J dropped 3; count of bases not matched to a gene: 7. CDR1 and CDR2 from the germline V gene are LNHDA and SQIVND (reference sequence). The CDR3 nucleotides read TGTGCCAGTAGTATGGGCGGGGGGATTCTCTACGAGCAGTACTTC. Its protein product is CASSMGGGILYEQYF.

The chain carries TRBV11-3 and TRBJ2-2, with 10 bases identical to TRBD1. Germline-derived CDR1 and CDR2 are SGHNT and YENEEA. The V segment lost 2 bases and the J segment 4 bases; nucleotides outside the gene matches: 4. The CDR3 runs 16 residues. The DNA for the CDR3 is TGTGCCAGCAGCTTAATGGGACAGGGGACCACCGGGGAGCTGTTTTTT. As protein: CASSLMGQGTTGELFF.

The chain links TRBV6-1 to TRBJ2-3; 7 bases agree with TRBD2. The CDR3 runs 12 residues. The ends lost 8 bases at V and 6 bases at J; junction bases unmatched: 5. Per germline, CDR1 MNHNS and CDR2 SASEGT. CDR3 residues: CASGRGADTQYF. CDR3 sequence (DNA): TGTGCCAGCGGGAGGGGTGCGGATACGCAGTATTTT.

The chain has TRBV6-8 and TRBJ2-1; D gene uncertain. There are 8 residues in the CDR3. CDR1 is MNHGY, CDR2 SAAAGT, per germline. Trimming took 7 bases from V and 12 from J, leaving 4 bases between them. In nucleotides, the CDR3 is TGTGCCAGCACAGGGCAGTTCTTC. Translation: CASTGQFF.

This chain links TRBV27 with TRBJ2-7; 8 nucleotides align to TRBD1. The CDR3 contains 14 residues. Germline V gives CDR1 MNHEY, CDR2 SMNVEV (reference sequence). The trim removed 5 bases at V and 3 bases at J, leaving 6 bases unmatched. CDR3: CASSIQGVGYEQYF. Written as DNA, the CDR3 is TGTGCCAGCAGTATACAGGGGGTAGGCTACGAGCAGTACTTC.

The chain combines TRBV19 with TRBJ2-7, with D tentatively TRBD2 (5 bases). Deletions cut 5 bases from V and 6 bases from J, with 11 bases between. The CDR3 consists of 12 residues. Per the germline V gene, CDR1 is LNHDA and CDR2 is SQIVND (reference sequence). The CDR3 sequence is CASSRGSSEQYF. The CDR3 DNA sequence: TGTGCCAGTAGTCGGGGATCTAGCGAGCAGTACTTC.

This sequence joins TRBV6-5 and TRBJ1-3, with TRBD1 identical over 7 bases. This CDR3 is 15 amino acids long. The ends lost 6 bases at V and 4 bases at J; junction bases unmatched: 9. Germline loops: CDR1 MNHEY, CDR2 SVGAGI. CDR3 DNA sequence: TGTGCCAGCAGACGCCGACAGGGCGCCGGAAACACCATATATTTT. Amino acid sequence: CASRRRQGAGNTIYF.

The chain has TRBV15 and TRBJ2-5; 13 bases are a match to TRBD2. CDR1 is LNHNV and CDR2 is YYDKDF in the germline V gene (reference sequence). The CDR3 sequence is 15 residues long. With V trimmed by 5 bases and J by 3 bases, 3 bases remained unmatched. The CDR3 is CATSGGLAGKETQYF. The CDR3 DNA sequence: TGTGCCACCAGCGGGGGACTAGCGGGGAAAGAGACCCAGTACTTC.

This chain links TRBV2 with TRBJ1-5; D is possibly TRBD1 (6 bases). There are 13 residues in the CDR3. The V gene's germline CDR1 is SNHLY and CDR2 FYNNEI. V lost 5 bases and J lost 6, with 11 bases in between. The CDR3 DNA follows: TGTGCCAGCAGTCCCACAGGGCGTCAGCCCCAGCATTTT. Translating gives CASSPTGRQPQHF.

This clone was observed a single time. The rearrangement joins TRBV6-5 to TRBJ2-1; 9 nucleotides match TRBD2. CDR3 length: 15 residues. V was pared by 0 bases and J by 12 bases, with 9 bases of the junction left unmatched. The germline gives CDR1 MNHEY, CDR2 SVGAGI. CDR3 DNA sequence: TGTGCCAGCAGTTACTCGACTAGCGGCCTCTTCAGGCAGTTCTTC. Translated, it gives CASSYSTSGLFRQFF.

This rearrangement joins TRBV7-6 to TRBJ2-2; 7 bases are a match to TRBD2. The length of the CDR3 is 12 residues. Germline V gene data show CDR1 as SGHVS and CDR2 as FNYEAQ. V shed 6 bases, J shed 5 bases, and the junction held 0 bases outside the gene matches. The CDR3 loop is CASRGGTGELFF. DNA for the CDR3: TGTGCCAGCAGGGGAGGGACCGGGGAGCTGTTTTTT.

The chain joins TRBV5-1 to TRBJ2-3, with D possibly TRBD1 on 7 matching bases. The CDR3 extends over 15 amino acids. The V gene's germline CDR1 is SGHRS and CDR2 YFSETQ. The germline V and J ends were trimmed by 2 bases and 3 bases, with 13 bases remaining between them. CDR3 DNA: TGCGCCAGCAGCTTTGGTTCAGGGGGGACAGATACGCAGTATTTT. It translates to CASSFGSGGTDTQYF.

V is TRBV2 and J is TRBJ1-2, with 7 bases lining up with TRBD1. Germline assignment: CDR1 SNHLY and CDR2 FYNNEI. The junction had 9 bases not matched to a gene; V was cut back by 2 bases and J by 9 bases. This CDR3 contains 14 residues. The CDR3 coding sequence is TGTGCCAGCAGTGAACAGCCGACAGGGATTCGCTACACCTTC. It is translated as CASSEQPTGIRYTF.

The rearrangement joins TRBV6-5 to TRBJ1-2; weak D call: TRBD1 (5 bases). Germline-derived CDR1 and CDR2 are MNHEY and SVGAGI. Trimming pared 6 bases from V and 8 bases from J, leaving 22 bases between. The length of the CDR3 is 15 residues. The CDR3 reads CASRQLIRDLGGYTF. As DNA, the CDR3 is TGTGCCAGCAGACAGCTAATCCGGGACTTGGGAGGCTACACCTTC.

The chain employs TRBV10-3 and TRBJ2-7; 12 bases fit TRBD2. The CDR3 sequence is 13 residues long. In germline, CDR1 is ENHRY, CDR2 SYGVKD. Unmatched junction bases numbered 3, after V lost 8 bases and J lost 4 bases. CDR3 nucleotide sequence: TGTGCCATCGCTAGCGGGGGGGCTTACGAGCAGTACTTC. Its protein product is CAIASGGAYEQYF.

For the CDR3, the DNA is TGTGCCAGCAGTAGAAGGACAGCCTATAATTCACCCCTCCACTTT. It specifies CASSRRTAYNSPLHF. The genes are TRBV6-5 and TRBJ1-6; tentatively, D is TRBD1 (6 bases). The CDR3 extends over 15 amino acids. V was clipped by 5 bases and J by 2 bases, with 10 bases between them. The V gene's germline CDR1 is MNHEY and CDR2 SVGAGI.